This T cell receptor (beta chain) came from a study of regulatory T cells in long-lasting Graves disease. CDR3 length equals 15 residues. The germline CDR1 and CDR2 sequences are LNHDA and SQIVND (reference sequence). V lost 8 bases and J lost 0; bases outside the gene matches: 7. HTBI primers from iRepertoire and Arm-PCR of CDR3 regions yielded the TCR beta libraries. TCRdb reprocessed the multiplex PCR reads with MiXCR, giving one entry per CDR3 protein. This sample yields hundreds of thousands of distinct CDR3 sequences, of which 12% are seen a single time; almost 9% belongs to the top ten. Time point in this sample: newly diagnosed GD, antithyroid drugs for less than 3 months. There was RNA extracted from PBMCs, and the TCR library was made from it. From each patient, about 8.1 milliliters of peripheral blood was drawn and collected into an EDTA anticoagulant tube. These data were also filed under a second study, of T cells in Graves' hyperthyroidism and ophthalmopathy. From that second work: Not enrolled were patients with uncontrolled infection, other autoimmune disease, pregnancy or lactation. An initial round of RT-PCR targeting the TCR CDR3 relied on the HTBI primer set. Clonotypes that were expanded in thyroid above 0.001 mostly appeared in blood too.

Source: peripheral blood mononuclear cells (PBMCs), taken at new diagnosis, from a patient treated with antithyroid drugs. The TCR was taken from a woman aged 25 to 39 with Graves disease. The chain has TRBV19 and TRBJ2-1, with 7 bases fitting TRBD1. This CDR3 reads CASGQDLSSYNEQFF. Here the CDR3 DNA reads TGTGCCAGTGGACAGGACTTGAGCTCCTACAATGAGCAGTTCTTC.